Listed below are T cell receptor beta chains from one sample, sequenced in a study of blood T cells in healthy people across ages. Each CDR3 protein is one row after TCRdb ran MiXCR on the 5' RACE reads. The repertoire holds roughly 570,000 distinct CDR3 sequences, with 25% to 30% as singletons. Sequencing input: blood. These receptors all come from a woman aged 70 to 79 in good health. The CDR3 runs from the conserved cysteine through the conserved F or W. D genes are given only for firm matches. The size of a clone is reported for some rows only, either as once, few or many, or as a class for expanded clones.

D	J	V	size	CDR3	DNA
TRBD1	TRBJ1-3	TRBV29-1	many	CSVLEGGSGNTIYF	TGCAGCGTTCTGGAAGGGGGCTCGGGAAACACCATATATTTT
.	TRBJ2-3	TRBV5-8	.	CASSPRLVRTDTQYF	TGTGCCAGCAGCCCGAGACTAGTTAGGACAGATACGCAGTATTTT
.	TRBJ2-1	TRBV20-1	.	CSAGNEQFF	TGCAGTGCGGGCAATGAGCAGTTCTTC
.	TRBJ2-7	TRBV6-2/TRBV6-3	.	CASRKGGMRENYEQYF	TGTGCCAGCAGAAAGGGGGGAATGCGGGAGAATTACGAGCAGTACTTC
.	TRBJ2-3	TRBV2	.	CASSRPGRRTDTQYF	TGTGCCAGCAGCCGACCGGGGCGTAGGACAGATACGCAGTATTTT
.	TRBJ2-2	TRBV7-9	few	CASSLAGGRGTGELFF	TGTGCCAGCAGCTTGGCAGGGGGGCGAGGGACCGGGGAGCTGTTTTTT
TRBD1	TRBJ2-6	TRBV6-2/TRBV6-3	few	CASSRTGSGANVLTF	TGTGCCAGCAGTCGGACAGGTTCTGGGGCCAACGTCCTGACTTTC
TRBD1	TRBJ2-5	TRBV19	.	CASSLRDRGRRETQYF	TGTGCCAGCAGCCTACGGGACAGGGGCAGGAGGGAGACCCAGTACTTC
TRBD1	TRBJ2-5	TRBV7-2	few	CASSLQTGVPETQYF	TGTGCCAGCAGCTTGCAGACAGGGGTTCCAGAGACCCAGTACTTC
TRBD1	TRBJ1-5	TRBV6-5	.	CASSYSGTENQPQHF	TGTGCCAGCAGTTACAGCGGGACAGAGAATCAGCCCCAGCATTTT
.	TRBJ2-1	TRBV28	few	CASSSGATPANEQFF	TGTGCCAGCAGTTCAGGGGCCACCCCGGCAAATGAGCAGTTCTTC
.	TRBJ2-7	TRBV4-3	.	CASSQDLGVGFSYEQYF	TGCGCCAGCAGCCAAGATCTGGGGGTGGGGTTCTCCTACGAGCAGTACTTC
TRBD2	TRBJ2-5	TRBV7-9	.	CASSSGLAKTQYF	TGTGCCAGCAGCTCTGGACTAGCGAAGACCCAGTACTTC
.	TRBJ2-6	TRBV20-1	.	CSAPRGNSGANVLTF	TGCAGTGCCCCAAGGGGGAACTCTGGGGCCAACGTCCTGACTTTC
.	TRBJ2-1	TRBV11-2	.	CASRKGTNGQFF	TGTGCCAGCAGAAAGGGAACCAATGGGCAGTTCTTC
.	TRBJ2-3	TRBV20-1	.	CSAPTASSTDTQYF	TGCAGTGCACCGACAGCTTCTAGCACAGATACGCAGTATTTT
.	TRBJ1-5	TRBV18	few	CASSPSSRGVNQPQHF	TGTGCCAGCTCACCGTCGTCGAGGGGCGTAAATCAGCCCCAGCATTTT
.	TRBJ2-5	TRBV29-1	.	CSAGDWADQETQYF	TGCAGCGCCGGGGACTGGGCCGACCAAGAGACCCAGTACTTC
TRBD2	TRBJ2-5	TRBV27	.	CASSSLAGGMETQYF	TGTGCCAGCAGTTCCCTAGCGGGCGGGATGGAGACCCAGTACTTC
.	TRBJ1-6	TRBV14	few	CASSQDAGRNSPLHF	TGTGCCAGCAGCCAAGATGCCGGGAGAAATTCACCCCTCCACTTT
.	TRBJ2-5	TRBV13	few	CASSLGRRIRQETQYF	TGTGCCAGCAGCTTAGGGCGGCGGATACGCCAAGAGACCCAGTACTTC
.	TRBJ2-1	TRBV6-5	few	CASSYSINAGANNEQFF	TGTGCCAGCAGTTACTCGATTAACGCGGGGGCTAACAATGAGCAGTTCTTC
.	TRBJ2-2	TRBV4-3	.	CASSPHVNTGELFF	TGCGCCAGCAGCCCCCATGTGAACACCGGGGAGCTGTTTTTT
TRBD1	TRBJ2-2	TRBV6-6	few	CASSLPGQGAGELFF	TGTGCCAGCAGTTTACCGGGACAGGGGGCCGGGGAGCTGTTTTTT
TRBD2	TRBJ2-1	TRBV4-2	.	CASSQSPLRSGGKYF	TGTGCCAGCAGCCAATCACCCCTAAGGTCGGGGGGGAAGTACTTC
.	TRBJ2-3	TRBV12-3/TRBV12-4	many	CASSSRTDTQYF	TGTGCCAGCAGTTCCCGCACAGATACGCAGTATTTT
TRBD1	TRBJ1-2	TRBV18	.	CASSSSRDSSYGYTF	TGTGCCAGCTCGAGCTCCCGGGACAGCTCCTATGGCTACACCTTC
TRBD1	TRBJ2-2	TRBV18	few	CASSPPQGSTGELFF	TGTGCCAGCTCACCCCCACAGGGGAGCACCGGGGAGCTGTTTTTT
.	TRBJ2-7	TRBV7-9	.	CASSFGDNYEQYF	TGTGCCAGCAGCTTTGGGGACAACTACGAGCAGTACTTC
TRBD1	TRBJ2-7	TRBV5-6	.	CASSFRQGLYEQYF	TGTGCCAGCAGCTTCCGACAGGGGTTATACGAGCAGTACTTC
.	TRBJ1-1	TRBV6-2/TRBV6-3	few	CATRIGKNTEAFF	TGTGCCACCAGAATAGGAAAGAACACTGAAGCTTTCTTT
.	TRBJ1-2	TRBV7-3	.	CASSRRAGSNYGYTF	TGTGCCAGCAGCCGGAGGGCGGGATCCAACTATGGCTACACCTTC
.	TRBJ2-5	TRBV20-1	few	CSARGGLLSAQYF	TGCAGTGCTAGGGGGGGCCTGTTGTCGGCCCAGTACTTC
.	TRBJ2-3	TRBV19	.	CASNQGFGTDTQYF	TGTGCCAGTAATCAGGGGTTCGGCACAGATACGCAGTATTTT
.	TRBJ2-6	TRBV6-1	.	CASRPPIDGEANVLTF	TGTGCCAGCCGACCCCCCATAGACGGGGAAGCCAACGTCCTGACTTTC
TRBD1	TRBJ1-2	TRBV4-3	.	CASSPLTGVDYGYTF	TGCGCCAGCAGCCCGCTGACAGGGGTGGACTATGGCTACACCTTC
.	TRBJ1-6	TRBV6-6	.	CVSSYVAGKGSPLHF	TGTGTCAGCAGTTACGTGGCAGGGAAGGGTTCACCCCTCCACTTT
.	TRBJ2-1	TRBV14	few	CASSSPGQLGHNEQFF	TGTGCCAGCAGCTCCCCGGGACAACTAGGACACAATGAGCAGTTCTTC
TRBD1	TRBJ1-1	TRBV5-1	many	CASSLAGGDTEAFF	TGTGCCAGCAGCTTAGCAGGGGGAGACACTGAAGCTTTCTTT
.	TRBJ1-2	TRBV20-1	few	CSARARGFNYGYTF	TGCAGTGCTAGGGCGAGAGGCTTCAACTATGGCTACACCTTC
.	TRBJ2-4	TRBV6-2/TRBV6-3	.	CASSYDRLAKNIQYF	TGTGCCAGCAGTTACGACAGACTAGCCAAAAACATTCAGTACTTC
.	TRBJ2-7	TRBV10-3	.	CAISESGRTYEQYF	TGTGCCATCAGTGAGTCGGGCAGAACCTACGAGCAGTACTTC
.	TRBJ2-1	TRBV12-3/TRBV12-4	.	CASSLAMGGLSSYNEQFF	TGTGCCAGCAGTCTCGCTATGGGGGGCCTGAGCTCCTACAATGAGCAGTTCTTC
.	TRBJ1-1	TRBV4-3	.	CASSQGIQSLNTEAFF	TGCGCCAGCAGCCAAGGGATACAGAGTTTGAACACTGAAGCTTTCTTT
.	TRBJ2-5	TRBV6-1	few	CASSRGFGSDQETQYF	TGTGCCAGCAGTCGCGGGTTTGGGTCAGACCAAGAGACCCAGTACTTC
.	TRBJ2-5	TRBV4-2	.	CTSSQDPSQGKETQYF	TGTACCAGCAGCCAAGATCCTAGCCAGGGGAAAGAGACCCAGTACTTC
.	TRBJ1-2	TRBV7-2	few	CASSLGSTGRKGYTF	TGTGCCAGCAGCTTAGGCTCCACGGGTCGCAAGGGCTACACCTTC
.	TRBJ1-2	TRBV4-1	few	CASSHNVRDNYGYTF	TGCGCCAGCAGCCATAACGTACGGGATAACTATGGCTACACCTTC
.	TRBJ2-2	TRBV7-9	.	CASSTWGQTNTGELFF	TGTGCCAGCAGCACATGGGGGCAGACGAACACCGGGGAGCTGTTTTTT
.	TRBJ2-3	TRBV7-3	few	CASSGGHTDTQYF	TGTGCCAGCAGCGGGGGACACACAGATACGCAGTATTTT
.	TRBJ2-6	TRBV7-2	.	CASSVVGLTSGANVLTF	TGTGCCAGCAGCGTCGTAGGGTTGACATCTGGGGCCAACGTCCTGACTTTC
.	TRBJ2-1	TRBV29-1	.	CSVARSGAGTEQFF	TGCAGCGTTGCTAGATCCGGCGCCGGGACAGAGCAGTTCTTC
TRBD1	TRBJ2-7	TRBV9	.	CASSAHGQGAPGEQYF	TGTGCCAGCAGCGCTCACGGACAGGGGGCGCCTGGGGAGCAGTACTTC
TRBD2	TRBJ2-5	TRBV7-2	.	CASSGASGGALETQYF	TGTGCCAGCAGCGGAGCTAGCGGGGGGGCGTTAGAAACCCAGTACTTC
TRBD1	TRBJ2-2	TRBV4-3	.	CASSQAAGQGSTGELFF	TGCGCCAGCAGCCAAGCTGCGGGACAGGGATCCACCGGGGAGCTGTTTTTT
.	TRBJ1-1	TRBV18	.	CASSPVLGHVNTEAFF	TGTGCCAGCTCACCGGTTTTGGGACACGTGAACACTGAAGCTTTCTTT
TRBD2	TRBJ2-3	TRBV4-3	.	CASSQDRLAGVPDTQYF	TGCGCCAGCAGCCAAGATCGACTAGCGGGGGTCCCAGATACGCAGTATTTT
TRBD1	TRBJ1-2	TRBV4-2	.	CASSQEEGAALPGYTF	TGTGCCAGCAGCCAAGAGGAGGGGGCTGCCCTACCGGGGTACACCTTC
.	TRBJ2-7	TRBV6-2/TRBV6-3	few	CATGGHGRPNEQYF	TGTGCCACCGGGGGTCATGGCAGACCGAACGAGCAGTACTTC